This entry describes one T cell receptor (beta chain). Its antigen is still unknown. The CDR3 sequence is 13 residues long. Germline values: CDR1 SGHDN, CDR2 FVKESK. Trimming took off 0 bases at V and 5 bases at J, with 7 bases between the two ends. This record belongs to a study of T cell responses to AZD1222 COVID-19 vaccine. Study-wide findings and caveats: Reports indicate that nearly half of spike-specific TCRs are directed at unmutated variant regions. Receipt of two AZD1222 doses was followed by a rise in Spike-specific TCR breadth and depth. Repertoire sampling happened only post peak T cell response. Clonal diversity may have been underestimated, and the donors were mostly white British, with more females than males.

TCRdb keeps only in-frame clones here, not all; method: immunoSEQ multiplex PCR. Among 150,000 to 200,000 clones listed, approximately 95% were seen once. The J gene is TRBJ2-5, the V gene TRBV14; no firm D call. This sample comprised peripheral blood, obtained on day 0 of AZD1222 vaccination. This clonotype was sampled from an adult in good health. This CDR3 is CASSQDVEETQYF. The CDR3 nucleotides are TGTGCCAGCAGCCAAGATGTGGAGGAGACCCAGTACTTC.